Presented here are 32 T cell receptor beta chains from one specimen sequenced in a study of shared clonotypes between healthy human individuals. Only CD45RO-negative cells positively selected for CCR7 counted as naive CD8 cells, so terminally differentiated effector memory CD45RA+ cells were excluded. Assay used: immunoSEQ multiplex PCR; TCRdb lists only in-frame clones, some missing. The sample has about 2.2 million clones, 90% to 95% seen once. Sequences were obtained from naive CD8+ T cells from PBMCs. The receptors originated from a man in his late teens or twenties in good health. Some clones in this sample may be carry-over from other donors' samples.

The chain couples TRBV27 to TRBJ2-7, with D possibly TRBD1 on 5 matching bases. CDR1 is MNHEY and CDR2 is SMNVEV in the germline V gene (reference sequence). Trimming pared 8 bases from V and 0 bases from J, leaving 14 bases between. The CDR3 has 14 amino acids. CDR3 nucleotide sequence: TGTGCCAGCTCCATCGGACACCTCTCCTACGAGCAGTACTTC. It codes for CASSIGHLSYEQYF.

V gene TRBV7-9 combines with J gene TRBJ2-1, with TRBD2 matching over 10 bases. Trimming took 4 bases from V and 6 from J; bases not matched to a gene: 9. This CDR3 has 16 amino acids. Germline assignment: CDR1 SEHNR and CDR2 FQNEAQ (reference sequence). CDR3 region: CASSSSGSGGTNEQFF. CDR3 sequence (DNA): TGTGCCAGCAGCTCTAGCGGGAGTGGGGGGACCAATGAGCAGTTCTTC.

This clone has a single count. V gene TRBV10-3 combines with J gene TRBJ2-7; TRBD1 matches 10 bases. The V gene's germline CDR1 is ENHRY and CDR2 SYGVKD. The V gene end was trimmed by 3 bases and the J gene end by 4 bases; junction bases not matched to a gene: 9. This CDR3 spans 16 amino acids. The CDR3 region is CAISESRTGGVYEQYF. The CDR3 bases are TGTGCCATCAGTGAAAGTCGGACAGGGGGAGTTTACGAGCAGTACTTC.

The V gene is TRBV6-5, the J gene TRBJ2-7; perhaps TRBD1 as D (5 bases). V lost 7 bases, J lost 3 bases, and 16 bases lay in between. The CDR3 contains 14 residues. Germline-derived CDR1 and CDR2 are MNHEY and SVGAGI. The CDR3 here is CASTQGAGRYEQYF. In DNA form, the CDR3 reads TGTGCCAGCACCCAAGGGGCAGGTCGCTACGAGCAGTACTTC.

V is TRBV6-6 and J is TRBJ2-7, with 12 bases matching TRBD2. Germline V CDR1 and CDR2: MNHNY, SVGAGI (reference sequence). The CDR3 consists of 16 residues. Trimming removed 0 bases from V and 0 bases from J; junction bases left unmatched: 0. The CDR3 DNA follows: TGTGCCAGCAGTTACTCGACTAGCGGGAGCTCCTACGAGCAGTACTTC. Amino acid sequence: CASSYSTSGSSYEQYF.

The V and J genes are TRBV12-5 and TRBJ2-3, with 8 bases matching TRBD2. Germline loops: CDR1 LGHNT, CDR2 FRNRAP. J gave up 0 bases and V 3 bases, and 5 bases lay outside the gene matches. The CDR3 spans 16 residues. CDR3 in DNA: TGTGCTAGTGGTTTCGCTAGCGGGCTTAGCACAGATACGCAGTATTTT. Amino acids: CASGFASGLSTDTQYF.

The count of this clone is one. The V gene is TRBV30, the J gene TRBJ1-2, with D maybe TRBD1 (5 bases). The CDR3 has 13 residues. With 3 bases removed from V and 5 bases from J, the gap between germline ends came to 13 bases. The V gene's germline CDR1 is GTSNPN and CDR2 SVGIG (reference sequence). CDR3 coding DNA: TGTGCCTGGAGCCGCGGACACCTGTATGGCTACACCTTC. Its translation is CAWSRGHLYGYTF.

This chain connects TRBV14 to TRBJ2-1; 8 bases align to TRBD2. With V trimmed by 1 base and J by 13 bases, 12 bases remained unmatched. The CDR3 is 15 amino acids. CDR1 is SGHDN and CDR2 is FVKESK in the germline V gene. In nucleotides, the CDR3 is TGTGCCAGCAGCCAAGGTCTTGCGGGAGGCCCCACACAGTTCTTC. It yields the protein CASSQGLAGGPTQFF.

The chain employs TRBV15 and TRBJ1-1; TRBD1 matches 9 bases. The V gene's germline CDR1 is LNHNV and CDR2 YYDKDF (reference sequence). Unmatched junction bases numbered 9, after V lost 5 bases and J lost 5 bases. The CDR3 runs to 15 residues. The CDR3 here is CATSEPGQGLTEAFF. DNA for the CDR3: TGTGCCACCAGCGAACCGGGACAGGGATTGACTGAAGCTTTCTTT.

CDR3 DNA: TGTGCCAGCAGCCCGACAGGCAGGGGCTCCTACGAGCAGTACTTC. It encodes CASSPTGRGSYEQYF. The chain links TRBV7-9 to TRBJ2-5, with D possibly matching TRBD1 (6 bases). The end of the DNA is better explained by TRBJ2-7, so the J call may be wrong. The germline gives CDR1 SEHNR, CDR2 FQNEAQ (reference sequence). The CDR3 contains 15 residues.

This clone showed up just a few times. The chain has TRBV27 and TRBJ1-2; 7 positions match TRBD1. Germline values: CDR1 MNHEY, CDR2 SMNVEV (reference sequence). The V segment lost 6 bases and the J segment 4 bases; nucleotides outside the gene matches: 8. This CDR3 spans 14 amino acids. The DNA of the CDR3 is TGTGCCAGCAGGAGACAGGGAACCGGCTATGGCTACACCTTC. Protein sequence: CASRRQGTGYGYTF.

The chain is built from TRBV5-1 and TRBJ1-1; D possibly corresponds to TRBD1 (5 bases). Trimming took 9 bases from V and 1 from J, leaving 13 bases between them. The length of the CDR3 is 13 residues. Germline loops: CDR1 SGHRS, CDR2 YFSETQ. The CDR3 DNA is TGCGCCACCTCGGGGGGTGAGAACACTGAAGCTTTCTTT. It is translated as CATSGGENTEAFF. Based on the CDR3 plus reference TRBV5-1 and TRBJ1-1, the full variable domain is KAGVTQTPRYLIKTRGQQVTLSCSPISGHRSVSWYQQTPGQGLQFLFEYFSETQRNKGNFPGRFSGRQFSNSRSEMNVSTLELGDSALYLCATSGGENTEAFFGQGTRLTVV.

The chain recombines TRBV7-9 with TRBJ2-7, with D possibly called TRBD1 or TRBD2 (6 bases each). Germline CDR1 is SEHNR and CDR2 is FQNEAQ (reference sequence). The V end lost 4 bases, the J end lost 2 bases, and 15 bases lay between the germline ends. This CDR3 has 15 amino acids. The CDR3 protein is CASSSPPGEAYEQYF. DNA for the CDR3: TGTGCCAGCAGCTCTCCACCAGGGGAGGCCTACGAGCAGTACTTC.

The V and J genes are TRBV2 and TRBJ1-5, with 9 bases fitting TRBD1. V shed 9 bases, J shed 7 bases, and the junction held 10 bases outside the gene matches. The CDR3 consists of 14 residues. CDR1 and CDR2 from the germline V gene are SNHLY and FYNNEI. The CDR3 protein is CASGDRGKGQPQHF. CDR3 coding DNA: TGTGCCAGTGGAGACAGGGGGAAAGGCCAGCCCCAGCATTTT. Looking up the rest from reference TRBV2 and TRBJ1-5 gives the full variable domain: EPEVTQTPSHQVTQMGQEVILRCVPISNHLYFYWYRQILGQKVEFLVSFYNNEISEKSEIFDDQFSVERPDGSNFTLKIRSTKLEDSAMYFCASGDRGKGQPQHFGDGTRLSIL.

The V and J genes are TRBV18 and TRBJ2-7; a possible D gene is TRBD2 (6 bases). CDR3 length: 16 amino acids. Germline CDR1 KGHSH, CDR2 LQKENI. Trimming took 2 bases from V and 3 from J, leaving 17 bases between them. The DNA for the CDR3 is TGTGCCAGCTCACCATCCGCGGGACCGAACGGCTACGAGCAGTACTTC. Translation: CASSPSAGPNGYEQYF.

This chain links TRBV5-6 with TRBJ2-1; the D gene is possibly TRBD1 (8 bases). The germline V gene encodes CDR1 SGHDT and CDR2 YYEEEE. The CDR3 has 12 residues. The germline V and J ends were trimmed by 6 bases and 8 bases, with 12 bases remaining between them. CDR3: CASNTGGDEQFF. The CDR3 DNA reads TGTGCCAGCAACACAGGGGGGGATGAGCAGTTCTTC.

The genes are TRBV2 and TRBJ2-2, with 10 bases fitting TRBD1. J was trimmed by 4 bases and V by 2 bases; bases with no gene match: 4. This CDR3 is 16 amino acids long. Germline CDR1 reads SNHLY; CDR2 reads FYNNEI. The CDR3 protein is CASSETRTGGTGELFF. The DNA for the CDR3 is TGTGCCAGCAGTGAAACCAGGACAGGGGGCACCGGGGAGCTGTTTTTT.

The chain employs TRBV7-3 and TRBJ1-2; tentatively, D is TRBD1 (5 bases). Trimming removed 6 bases from V and 8 bases from J, with 13 bases in between. CDR3 length: 12 residues. CDR1 and CDR2 (germline): SGHTA, FQGTGA. The CDR3 reads CASRIRGRGYTF. CDR3 in DNA: TGTGCCAGCAGGATACGGGGACGGGGCTACACCTTC. Filled out from reference TRBV7-3 and TRBJ1-2, the complete variable domain reads GAGVSQTPSNKVTEKGKYVELRCDPISGHTALYWYRQSLGQGPEFLIYFQGTGAADDSGLPNDRFFAVRPEGSVSTLKIQRTERGDSAVYLCASRIRGRGYTFGSGTRLTVV.

The chain links TRBV28 to TRBJ2-5; 9 bases line up with TRBD2. Looked up from germline, CDR1 is MDHEN and CDR2 is SYDVKM. The CDR3 consists of 15 residues. V lost 3 bases, J lost 5 bases, and 7 bases stayed unmatched. CDR3 region: CASSLFSGSGETQYF. CDR3 in DNA: TGTGCCAGCAGTTTGTTTAGCGGGAGTGGTGAGACCCAGTACTTC.

This clone was seen repeatedly, ten times or more. The chain carries TRBV9 and TRBJ2-7; the match to TRBD1 covers 12 bases. CDR3 length: 15 amino acids. Trimming removed 3 bases from V and 2 bases from J; junction bases left unmatched: 3. Germline values: CDR1 SGDLS, CDR2 YYNGEE. The CDR3 nucleotides are TGTGCCAGCAGCGATGGGGACAGGGGGCCCTACGAGCAGTACTTC. Protein: CASSDGDRGPYEQYF.

The V call is TRBV4-2, the J call TRBJ2-1; D call uncertain. V dropped 4 bases and J dropped 0 bases, with 10 bases sitting between them. This CDR3 region has 15 residues. Germline V gives CDR1 LGHNA, CDR2 YNFKEQ. In DNA, the CDR3 is TGTGCCAGCAGCCCGTCTCCCTACTCCTACAATGAGCAGTTCTTC. Residues: CASSPSPYSYNEQFF.

This clone was detected once. This chain joins TRBV7-9 and TRBJ1-4; D remains ambiguous. Trimming stripped 8 bases from V and 0 bases from J, with 19 bases between. Germline CDR1 is SEHNR and CDR2 is FQNEAQ (reference sequence). CDR3 length: 17 amino acids. As DNA, the CDR3 is TGTGCCAGCTCGAACCTCAACCGAAGGGCAACTAATGAAAAACTGTTTTTT. Translation gives CASSNLNRRATNEKLFF. Looking up the rest from reference TRBV7-9 and TRBJ1-4 gives the full variable domain: DTGVSQNPRHKITKRGQNVTFRCDPISEHNRLYWYRQTLGQGPEFLTYFQNEAQLEKSRLLSDRFSAERPKGSFSTLEIQRTEQGDSAMYLCASSNLNRRATNEKLFFGSGTQLSVL.

The J gene is TRBJ2-7, the V gene TRBV19, with D tentatively TRBD1 (5 bases). This CDR3 region has 15 residues. Germline V gene sequence: CDR1 LNHDA, CDR2 SQIVND (reference sequence). V dropped 3 bases and J dropped 0 bases, with 12 bases sitting between them. CDR3 region: CASSMSDSNSYEQYF. In DNA form, the CDR3 reads TGTGCCAGTAGTATGTCAGACAGCAACTCCTACGAGCAGTACTTC.

The V and J genes are TRBV7-3 and TRBJ2-2, with 15 bases fitting TRBD2. V shed 5 bases, J shed 5 bases, and the junction held 12 bases outside the gene matches. The V gene's germline CDR1 is SGHTA and CDR2 FQGTGA. The CDR3 consists of 19 residues. The CDR3 spells CASSQYAGTSGRNTGELFF. DNA of the CDR3: TGTGCCAGCAGCCAATATGCCGGGACTAGCGGGAGGAATACCGGGGAGCTGTTTTTT.

The chain uses TRBV2 and TRBJ1-2; D might be TRBD1 (5 bases). Trimming pared 6 bases from V and 3 bases from J, leaving 11 bases between. Germline V gene sequence: CDR1 SNHLY, CDR2 FYNNEI. This CDR3 has 13 amino acids. The CDR3 DNA follows: TGTGCCAGCAGGGGACCGCCTCACTATGGCTACACCTTC. Its translation: CASRGPPHYGYTF.

This chain links TRBV18 with TRBJ2-7; 8 positions match TRBD1. The trim removed 3 bases at V and 5 bases at J, leaving 9 bases unmatched. From germline, CDR1 is KGHSH and CDR2 LQKENI. CDR3 size: 15 residues. DNA for the CDR3: TGTGCCAGCTCACCCAGACAGGACAGGGTGAACGAGCAGTACTTC. Translated: CASSPRQDRVNEQYF. The variable domain in full, completed from reference TRBV18 and TRBJ2-7, reads NAGVMQNPRHLVRRRGQEARLRCSPMKGHSHVYWYRQLPEEGLKFMVYLQKENIIDESGMPKERFSAEFPKEGPSILRIQQVVRGDSAAYFCASSPRQDRVNEQYFGPGTRLTVT.

The rearrangement links TRBV5-1 to TRBJ2-2; D is perhaps TRBD1 (5 bases). The CDR3 contains 15 residues. From germline, CDR1 is SGHRS and CDR2 YFSETQ. The V end was cut by 1 base, the J end by 3 bases, with 10 bases between. CDR3 loop: CASSLMSRDTGELFF. The DNA for the CDR3 is TGCGCCAGCAGCTTGATGTCCAGGGACACCGGGGAGCTGTTTTTT.

This chain links TRBV11-2 with TRBJ2-7; the match to TRBD2 covers 8 bases. The CDR3 is 16 residues long. Unmatched junction bases numbered 6, after V lost 2 bases and J lost 0 bases. Germline V gene data show CDR1 as SGHAT and CDR2 as FQNNGV. The CDR3 region is CASSLSGLAASYEQYF. CDR3 nucleotides: TGTGCCAGCAGCTTAAGCGGACTAGCAGCCTCCTACGAGCAGTACTTC.

The genes are TRBV7-6 and TRBJ2-7, with TRBD2 identical over 12 bases. This CDR3 region has 14 residues. V dropped 4 bases and J dropped 7; count of bases not matched to a gene: 5. CDR1 SGHVS and CDR2 FNYEAQ come from the germline V gene. In DNA form, the CDR3 reads TGTGCCAGCAGCTCACTGACTAGCGGGGGAGAGCAGTACTTC. This gives the protein CASSSLTSGGEQYF.

V gene TRBV2 combines with J gene TRBJ2-7; 7 bases align to TRBD2. The germline CDR1 and CDR2 sequences are SNHLY and FYNNEI. The CDR3 extends over 16 amino acids. Losses at the gene ends were 0 bases for V and 3 bases for J; bases not matched to a gene: 8. CDR3 coding DNA: TGTGCCAGCAGTGAAGCGCTTCGGGGCGGGAGCTACGAGCAGTACTTC. Amino acids: CASSEALRGGSYEQYF.

The genes are TRBV4-3 and TRBJ2-1; D gene uncertain. The ends were cut back, 0 bases at V and 4 bases at J, with 13 bases in the middle. Germline assignment: CDR1 LGHNA and CDR2 YSLEER. The CDR3 has 16 residues. CDR3 loop: CASSQDQARSYNEQFF. The CDR3 coding sequence is TGCGCCAGCAGCCAAGATCAGGCTAGGAGTTACAATGAGCAGTTCTTC.

The V gene is TRBV28, the J gene TRBJ2-2; D gene uncertain. Germline V gene lookup returns CDR1 MDHEN and CDR2 SYDVKM. The CDR3 totals 13 residues. Trimming took off 5 bases at V and 4 bases at J, with 8 bases between the two ends. The CDR3 bases are TGTGCCAGCAGTCCCCGATCCACCGGGGAGCTGTTTTTT. It specifies CASSPRSTGELFF.